The rows below give T cell receptor beta chains drawn from one sample of a study of blood T cells in healthy people across ages. A single record per CDR3 protein comes from TCRdb applying MiXCR to the 5' RACE reads. The data show approximately 1.5 million distinct CDR3 sequences, under 55% seen once. Sequencing input: blood. All receptors come from a woman between 18 and 29 years old in good health. The CDR3 runs from the conserved cysteine through the conserved F or W. The D gene is left open where the match is weak. Rows may omit the clone size; those that give it use once, few, many or a size class.

DNA	CDR3	J	D	size	V
TGTGCCAGCAGTCGTGTAACAGGGGTGAACACTGAAGCTTTCTTT	CASSRVTGVNTEAFF	TRBJ1-1	TRBD1	.	TRBV14
TGCAGCGCCGCGGACAGGCTTTATGGCTACACCTTC	CSAADRLYGYTF	TRBJ1-2	TRBD1	.	TRBV29-1
TGTGCCACCAGCAGACAGGGGGGGGCCAATGAGCAGTTCTTC	CATSRQGGANEQFF	TRBJ2-1	.	.	TRBV15
TGTGCCAGCAGTTTAGGAGTGATCGGCTACACCTTC	CASSLGVIGYTF	TRBJ1-2	.	many	TRBV12-3/TRBV12-4
TGTGCCATCAGTGAAGGCAGGGCCTCCTACGAGCAGTACTTC	CAISEGRASYEQYF	TRBJ2-7	.	many	TRBV10-3
TGCAGTGCTCGGACAGTTGATAACTATGGCTACACCTTC	CSARTVDNYGYTF	TRBJ1-2	.	.	TRBV20-1
TGCGCCAGAAGCCTGGGGAGGACAGATACGCAGTATTTT	CARSLGRTDTQYF	TRBJ2-3	.	.	TRBV4-3
TGTGCCAGCTCAAGTCCTGCGGGCTCCTACAATGAGCAGTTCTTC	CASSSPAGSYNEQFF	TRBJ2-1	.	once	TRBV18
TGTGCCAGCAGCTACCTAGGCAGGGGGCTACTCTACGAGCAGTACTTC	CASSYLGRGLLYEQYF	TRBJ2-7	TRBD1	.	TRBV12-3/TRBV12-4
TGCGCCAGCAGCCAGGGGTTCGGGGACACCGGGGAGCTGTTTTTT	CASSQGFGDTGELFF	TRBJ2-2	.	.	TRBV4-3
TGTGCCAGCAGCCAAGGTCCGGGACAGGGGACCTACGAGCAGTACTTC	CASSQGPGQGTYEQYF	TRBJ2-7	TRBD1	few	TRBV4-2
TGCAGTGCTAGTGGAGCAGGGTGGGAAGTCTACGAGCAGTACTTC	CSASGAGWEVYEQYF	TRBJ2-7	.	.	TRBV20-1
TGCAGTGCTCGCCTCAGGGGGAGGTCGAATACCAGGGAGCTGTTTTTT	CSARLRGRSNTRELFF	TRBJ2-2	.	.	TRBV20-1
TGTGCCAGCACCCCCTGGGACAGCAATCAGCCCCAGCATTTT	CASTPWDSNQPQHF	TRBJ1-5	.	.	TRBV25-1
TGCAGTGCAACCCCGGGGCGGCAAGCTTTCTTT	CSATPGRQAFF	TRBJ1-1	.	.	TRBV20-1
TGTGCCAGCAGCCAAGATCTGACTAGCGGGAGGGTCTACAATGAGCAGTTCTTC	CASSQDLTSGRVYNEQFF	TRBJ2-1	TRBD2	.	TRBV3-1
TGTGCCAGCAGTTTCGTGACTAGCGGGAGAAAGGGGTTCTACAATGAGCAGTACTTC	CASSFVTSGRKGFYNEQYF	TRBJ2-7	TRBD2	.	TRBV28
TGCAGTGCTAGAGTAGGTTTAGAGAACACTGAAGCTTTCTTT	CSARVGLENTEAFF	TRBJ1-1	.	once	TRBV20-1
TGTGCCAGCAGTCCCATAGGTCCGGGAAAGACCCAGTACTTC	CASSPIGPGKTQYF	TRBJ2-5	.	.	TRBV27
TGTGCCAGCAGCCAAGAACAGTTAACCAAAAACATTCAGTACTTC	CASSQEQLTKNIQYF	TRBJ2-4	.	.	TRBV3-1
TGCAGTGCTAGGGGTGGGACTACCCTTTACGAGCAGTACTTC	CSARGGTTLYEQYF	TRBJ2-7	TRBD2	few	TRBV20-1
TGTGCCAGCAGCGGGGACTTGGGGGAGACCCAGTACTTC	CASSGDLGETQYF	TRBJ2-5	.	.	TRBV9
TGTGCCAGCAGCTCGGGACTTCTTTTGAAGAATTTCTACGACAATGAGCAGTTCTTC	CASSSGLLLKNFYDNEQFF	TRBJ2-1	.	many	TRBV7-9
TGCAGCGTTGATGGGACTAGCGGGAGACTTACAGATACGCAGTATTTT	CSVDGTSGRLTDTQYF	TRBJ2-3	TRBD2	few	TRBV29-1
TGTGCTAGTGGTTTAACAGGGAGCCATGGCTACACCTTC	CASGLTGSHGYTF	TRBJ1-2	.	.	TRBV12-5
TGTGCCAGCAGCAATCCCTCCAGCCGCTCTGGGGCCAACGTCCTGACTTTC	CASSNPSSRSGANVLTF	TRBJ2-6	.	.	TRBV21-1
TGTGCCAGCAGTTTGGGAGGTTTTAATTCACCCCTCCACTTT	CASSLGGFNSPLHF	TRBJ1-6	.	.	TRBV6-6
TGCAGTGCTGGGGGTCGGAATCAGCCCCAGCATTTT	CSAGGRNQPQHF	TRBJ1-5	.	.	TRBV20-1
TGCGCCAGCAGCTTGGGCGAGGGCAGCCCTCCCCTGACGTATGGCTACACCTTC	CASSLGEGSPPLTYGYTF	TRBJ1-2	.	.	TRBV5-1
TGCAGCGTTGAAGATCGGAGGGGGGGACTAGCCAGAAACATTCAGTACTTC	CSVEDRRGGLARNIQYF	TRBJ2-4	TRBD2	once	TRBV29-1
TGCGCCAGCAGCCAATACGGGGGGCCCACTGAAGCTTTCTTT	CASSQYGGPTEAFF	TRBJ1-1	.	.	TRBV4-1
TGCGCCAGCAGCCCAGGAAGACGAGTAGGTCTCAATGAGCAGTTCTTC	CASSPGRRVGLNEQFF	TRBJ2-1	.	.	TRBV5-1
TGTGCCAGCAGTTTTAATGCGGGAGGGCCGGGAGATACGCAGTATTTT	CASSFNAGGPGDTQYF	TRBJ2-3	TRBD2	.	TRBV28
TGCGCCAGCAGCCAAGGGGAGGACAGGGATTACACTGAAGCTTTCTTT	CASSQGEDRDYTEAFF	TRBJ1-1	TRBD1	.	TRBV4-1
TGTGCCAGCAGTTTAGAGGGGGCGCGGAAACAGCCCCAGCATTTT	CASSLEGARKQPQHF	TRBJ1-5	TRBD1	.	TRBV12-3/TRBV12-4
TGCGCCAGCAGCCAAGAGGGCAGGCGAAGCACTGAAGCTTTCTTT	CASSQEGRRSTEAFF	TRBJ1-1	.	.	TRBV4-3
TGCAGTGCCACTGGACTAGCGGGGGGAATTGAGCAGTACTTC	CSATGLAGGIEQYF	TRBJ2-4	TRBD2	.	TRBV20-1
TGTGCCAGCAGCTTAGCGGGGCAAAGTGGCACTGAAGCTTTCTTT	CASSLAGQSGTEAFF	TRBJ1-1	.	few	TRBV7-8
TGCAGTGCTAGATGGGATCCTAAACTGTTTTTT	CSARWDPKLFF	TRBJ1-4	.	few	TRBV20-1
TGTGCCAGCAGCTTGGGGGCCCGGAGGGCACACAATGAGCAGTTCTTC	CASSLGARRAHNEQFF	TRBJ2-1	.	few	TRBV7-2
TGTGCCAGCAGCTTGCAGGGTCGGCACGAGCAGTACTTC	CASSLQGRHEQYF	TRBJ2-7	.	.	TRBV5-6
TGTGCCAGCAGCTTCGCGGGGGATGCTTTCTTT	CASSFAGDAFF	TRBJ1-1	.	.	TRBV7-2
TGCGCCAGCAGCTTGGCAGGGAGGACTGGCTACGAGCAGTACTTC	CASSLAGRTGYEQYF	TRBJ2-7	.	.	TRBV5-1
TGTGCCAGCAGCCTTACAAGTGGCGAAGATCCTCACTACGAGCAGTACTTC	CASSLTSGEDPHYEQYF	TRBJ2-7	.	.	TRBV9
TGTGCCAGCAGCCAGGACAGGTCGGACTATGGCTACACCTTC	CASSQDRSDYGYTF	TRBJ1-2	TRBD1	.	TRBV7-9
TGCGCCAGCAGCCTAACCGGGACATCCTACAATGAGCAGTTCTTC	CASSLTGTSYNEQFF	TRBJ2-1	.	many	TRBV7-2